The rows below give T cell receptor beta chains drawn from one sample of a study of cytomegalovirus exposure and HLA in healthy donors. Some clones are missing from TCRdb's copy, which holds only in-frame ones; the method was immunoSEQ multiplex PCR. The table shows tens of thousands of clones, with roughly 94% occurring only once. The sample was PBMCs. The source is a man younger than 35 in good health and CMV-seropositive. Each CDR3 is given with its conserved first and last residue. A D gene is named only where the DNA matches it firmly. Expanded clones are given a class, and other clones once, few, many or no size at all.

CDR3 protein: CASSFQQSYQPQHF
V gene: TRBV28
clone size: .
J gene: TRBJ1-5
D gene: .

CDR3 protein: CSVAGTAKRSSYEQYF
V gene: TRBV29-1
clone size: .
J gene: TRBJ2-7
D gene: TRBD1

CDR3 protein: CATSRGDRDRGNTIYF
V gene: TRBV15
clone size: .
J gene: TRBJ1-3
D gene: TRBD1

CDR3 protein: CASSGQGDYGYTF
V gene: TRBV9
clone size: .
J gene: TRBJ1-2
D gene: TRBD1

CDR3 protein: CASSGGQPFEPQHF
V gene: TRBV5-1
clone size: .
J gene: TRBJ1-5
D gene: TRBD1

CDR3 protein: CASSGTVTGELFF
V gene: TRBV9
clone size: .
J gene: TRBJ2-2
D gene: .

CDR3 protein: CASSGRQGFNNEQFF
V gene: TRBV5-1
clone size: .
J gene: TRBJ2-1
D gene: TRBD1

CDR3 protein: CASSDRGQIYGYTF
V gene: TRBV6-5
clone size: .
J gene: TRBJ1-2
D gene: TRBD1

CDR3 protein: CASSVQGTRSYEQYF
V gene: TRBV7-3
clone size: .
J gene: TRBJ2-7
D gene: .

CDR3 protein: CASSPPQQVLSTDTQYF
V gene: TRBV18
clone size: .
J gene: TRBJ2-3
D gene: .

CDR3 protein: CASSAGTANTEAFF
V gene: TRBV18
clone size: .
J gene: TRBJ1-1
D gene: TRBD1

CDR3 protein: CASRQPGQASNEKLFF
V gene: TRBV5-8
clone size: few
J gene: TRBJ1-4
D gene: TRBD1

CDR3 protein: CASSPNRDRYGYTF
V gene: TRBV28
clone size: .
J gene: TRBJ1-2
D gene: TRBD1

CDR3 protein: CASSFDSIMGGGYNEQFF
V gene: TRBV7-2
clone size: .
J gene: TRBJ2-1
D gene: TRBD2

CDR3 protein: CASSPQTRQINNEQFF
V gene: TRBV9
clone size: .
J gene: TRBJ2-1
D gene: .

CDR3 protein: CASSPSGTVNTEAFF
V gene: TRBV7-3
clone size: .
J gene: TRBJ1-1
D gene: TRBD1

CDR3 protein: CASSPLGQEPGELFF
V gene: TRBV28
clone size: .
J gene: TRBJ2-2
D gene: TRBD1

CDR3 protein: CSGGTGDMEKLFF
V gene: TRBV29-1
clone size: .
J gene: TRBJ1-4
D gene: TRBD1

CDR3 protein: CASSTTYIAGVGDTQYF
V gene: TRBV27
clone size: .
J gene: TRBJ2-3
D gene: TRBD2

CDR3 protein: CASSKSSYNEQFF
V gene: TRBV6-1
clone size: .
J gene: TRBJ2-1
D gene: .

CDR3 protein: CASSSTGAGKPQHF
V gene: TRBV9
clone size: once
J gene: TRBJ1-5
D gene: TRBD1

CDR3 protein: CASVLGQGYGYTF
V gene: TRBV6-5
clone size: .
J gene: TRBJ1-2
D gene: .

CDR3 protein: CASTPVRGAGRTGELFF
V gene: TRBV27
clone size: .
J gene: TRBJ2-2
D gene: .

CDR3 protein: CASSLSPSSQETQYF
V gene: TRBV7-6
clone size: .
J gene: TRBJ2-5
D gene: .

CDR3 protein: CAISVSANTGELFF
V gene: TRBV10-3
clone size: .
J gene: TRBJ2-2
D gene: .

CDR3 protein: CASSSTGQGDEQYF
V gene: TRBV28
clone size: .
J gene: TRBJ2-7
D gene: TRBD1

CDR3 protein: CATSRRSRGDNQPQHF
V gene: TRBV15
clone size: .
J gene: TRBJ1-5
D gene: TRBD1

CDR3 protein: CASRGTGLDEQYF
V gene: TRBV5-1
clone size: .
J gene: TRBJ2-7
D gene: TRBD1

CDR3 protein: CAWSEEANTIYF
V gene: TRBV30
clone size: .
J gene: TRBJ1-3
D gene: .

CDR3 protein: CASSYTDRAHQPQHF
V gene: TRBV6-6
clone size: .
J gene: TRBJ1-5
D gene: TRBD1

CDR3 protein: CASSGGETGRTEAFF
V gene: TRBV6-1
clone size: .
J gene: TRBJ1-1
D gene: TRBD1

CDR3 protein: CASSPYDQETQYF
V gene: TRBV27
clone size: .
J gene: TRBJ2-5
D gene: .

CDR3 protein: CASGSLGMAGGEAFF
V gene: TRBV12-5
clone size: .
J gene: TRBJ1-1
D gene: .

CDR3 protein: CASGFSAGELFF
V gene: TRBV12-5
clone size: once
J gene: TRBJ2-2
D gene: .

CDR3 protein: CSVEAVHPDDRVLMTPYQETQYF
V gene: TRBV29-1
clone size: .
J gene: TRBJ2-5
D gene: TRBD1

CDR3 protein: CASRTGYEQYF
V gene: TRBV6-1
clone size: .
J gene: TRBJ2-7
D gene: .

CDR3 protein: CASSLEGHEGGLTYEQYF
V gene: TRBV7-9
clone size: .
J gene: TRBJ2-7
D gene: .

CDR3 protein: CASSLGLAGLWGEQFF
V gene: TRBV11-3
clone size: .
J gene: TRBJ2-1
D gene: TRBD2

CDR3 protein: CASSLGTGNTEAFF
V gene: TRBV5-5
clone size: .
J gene: TRBJ1-1
D gene: TRBD1